This TCR beta chain was obtained from a study of T cells in Graves' hyperthyroidism and ophthalmopathy. For the study at large: Prior to any treatment, at the point of initial diagnosis, peripheral blood was collected. Findings and caveats of the study: In blood, most of the thyroid clonotypes expanded above 0.001 were also present.

Newly diagnosed hyperthyroidism, duration under 2 months, in patients aged 18 to 65. Diagnoses used clinical symptoms, serum thyroxine and TRAb, thyroid ultrasound and orbital computed tomography. Per germline, CDR1 SQVTM and CDR2 ANQGSEA. Trimming left V 7 bases short and J 1 base short, with 13 bases between. CDR3 size: 13 residues. Amplification yielded TCR beta CDR3 regions, with RNA transcripts as the source. The primer set for the first-round RT-PCR of the TCR CDR3 was HTBI. One entry per CDR3 protein results from TCRdb running MiXCR on the multiplex PCR reads. The sample yields over 650,000 distinct CDR3 sequences, about a sixth seen once. About this clonotype: The target antigen is unknown.

The clonotype comes from a man aged 18 to 35 with Graves' hyperthyroidism. V is TRBV29-1 and J is TRBJ1-1, with D tentatively TRBD1 (5 bases). Sequencing input: blood. DNA for the CDR3: TGCAGCGGGACTCCGGGGACGAACACTGAAGCTTTCTTT. As protein: CSGTPGTNTEAFF.